These 8 T cell receptor beta chains came from one sample sequenced in a study of T cell responses to AZD1222 COVID-19 vaccine. Sequenced by immunoSEQ multiplex PCR; TCRdb stores in-frame clones only, minus some. Seen here are some 31,000 clones, roughly 90% observed once, and the top ten hold 14%. The starting material was peripheral blood, obtained 28 days after the second AZD1222 dose. The receptors were gathered from an adult who received the AZD1222 COVID-19 vaccine.

In nucleotides, the CDR3 is TGTGCCAGCGTGGGGAGTGGAAACACCATATATTTT. Translated, it gives CASVGSGNTIYF. The gene calls are TRBV6-5 and TRBJ1-3; no clear D gene. This CDR3 comprises 12 residues. Trimming removed 8 bases at V and 3 bases at J, with 8 bases between. Per germline, CDR1 MNHEY and CDR2 SVGAGI.

In DNA form, the CDR3 reads TGTGCCAGTAGAAGGTCTCATGAGCAGTTCTTC. It is translated as CASRRSHEQFF. This sequence joins TRBV19 and TRBJ2-1; D is ambiguous. The V and J ends lost 6 bases and 8 bases respectively, with 8 bases between them. From germline, CDR1 is LNHDA and CDR2 SQIVND (reference sequence). The CDR3 is 11 residues long.

V is TRBV18 and J is TRBJ2-7; no reliable D call. There are 13 residues in the CDR3. The germline V and J ends were trimmed by 3 bases and 7 bases, with 13 bases remaining between them. Looked up from germline, CDR1 is KGHSH and CDR2 is LQKENI. CDR3 region: CASSPLPGVEQYF. Here the CDR3 DNA reads TGTGCCAGCTCACCTTTGCCTGGCGTAGAGCAGTACTTC. The full variable domain, completed using reference TRBV18 and TRBJ2-7, is NAGVMQNPRHLVRRRGQEARLRCSPMKGHSHVYWYRQLPEEGLKFMVYLQKENIIDESGMPKERFSAEFPKEGPSILRIQQVVRGDSAAYFCASSPLPGVEQYFGPGTRLTVT.

J is TRBJ1-2 and V is TRBV5-1, with 8 bases fitting TRBD1. The CDR3 totals 15 residues. The V and J ends lost 0 bases and 7 bases, in that order; junction bases with no gene match: 8. Germline V lookup: CDR1 SGHRS, CDR2 YFSETQ. For the CDR3, the DNA is TGCGCCAGCAGCTTGGCCGGCAGGGGGCTTTCTGGCTACACCTTC. The encoded protein is CASSLAGRGLSGYTF. Variable domain in full (rest from reference TRBV5-1 and TRBJ1-2): KAGVTQTPRYLIKTRGQQVTLSCSPISGHRSVSWYQQTPGQGLQFLFEYFSETQRNKGNFPGRFSGRQFSNSRSEMNVSTLELGDSALYLCASSLAGRGLSGYTFGSGTRLTVV.

The CDR3 here is CAISVRDGSEAFF. The CDR3 DNA is TGTGCCATCAGTGTGAGGGACGGGTCGGAAGCTTTCTTT. This chain uses TRBV10-3 with TRBJ1-1; D may be TRBD1 (5 bases). V was shortened by 4 bases and J by 8 bases, with 14 bases between the two germline ends. CDR3 length: 13 amino acids. Per the germline V gene, CDR1 is ENHRY and CDR2 is SYGVKD.

The rearrangement joins TRBV20-1 to TRBJ1-5, with unresolved D. CDR1 is DFQATT and CDR2 is SNEGSKA in the germline V gene (reference sequence). The V end lost 3 bases, the J end lost 4 bases, and 10 bases lay between the germline ends. The CDR3 has 13 amino acids. For the CDR3, the DNA is TGCAGTGCTAGTATCGGTACGAATCAGCCCCAGCATTTT. Amino acid sequence: CSASIGTNQPQHF.

This rearrangement joins TRBV7-9 to TRBJ1-1; D call uncertain. The V gene's germline CDR1 is SEHNR and CDR2 FQNEAQ (reference sequence). Trimming stripped 8 bases from V and 5 bases from J, with 6 bases between. CDR3 length: 10 amino acids. This chain's CDR3 is CASGRTEAFF. The DNA for the CDR3 is TGTGCCAGCGGACGGACTGAAGCTTTCTTT.

V gene TRBV2 combines with J gene TRBJ1-1; D not certain. Trimming removed 6 bases from V and 1 base from J, with 9 bases in between. This CDR3 region has 13 residues. CDR1 and CDR2 from the germline V gene are SNHLY and FYNNEI. The DNA of the CDR3 is TGTGCCAGCAGAGTCACAGAGAACACTGAAGCTTTCTTT. Protein sequence: CASRVTENTEAFF.